The source of this T cell receptor beta chain is a study of T cell responses to AZD1222 COVID-19 vaccine. Study in general: Second-dose recipients at about 4 or about 12 weeks were treated as one pooled group.

A remark on this clone: Its antigen is as yet unknown.

The method was immunoSEQ multiplex PCR; TCRdb's version includes in-frame clones alone and lacks a portion of them. The sample lists some 130,000 clones; more than 85% were seen once. Study-level points and caveats: White British people made up most donors, females outnumbered males, and clonal diversity was possibly underestimated. Targeting of unmutated variant regions was reportedly seen in nearly half of spike-specific TCRs. Without day 14 samples, only post-peak T cell repertoires were studied.

The CDR3 spans 14 residues. Germline V gene sequence: CDR1 SGHAT, CDR2 FQNNGV. The germline V and J ends were trimmed by 2 bases and 7 bases, with 11 bases remaining between them. The receptor was isolated from an adult in good health. The chain links TRBV11-2 to TRBJ1-4; perhaps TRBD1 as D (5 bases). The source material was peripheral blood, sampled on day 0 of AZD1222 vaccination. CDR3 amino acids: CASSLRAGSEKLFF. DNA of the CDR3: TGTGCCAGCAGCTTACGGGCAGGGAGTGAAAAACTGTTTTTT.